These 24 T cell receptor beta chains originate from one sample sequenced in a study of cytomegalovirus exposure and HLA in healthy donors (dated by TCRdb to about 2017). Libraries came from the immunoSEQ multiplex PCR assay. The multiplex PCR relied on a mix of 60 forward primers for TCR Vbeta segments and 13 reverse primers for TCR Jbeta segments. Drawn from immuneACCESS, this table holds only the in-frame rearrangements with V and J called that TCRdb kept. Clones are partly lost; checked studies trace under half to an unresolved V gene and leave the rest unexplained. Counted in this sample were 150,000 to 200,000 clones; 77% of them appeared once. Of the sample, approximately 1.5% falls within the top ten clones. Sample: PBMCs. The source of these receptors is a man younger than 35 in good health and CMV-seronegative.

The chain links TRBV11-2 to TRBJ1-1, with D possibly being TRBD1 (5 bases). Germline CDR1 reads SGHAT; CDR2 reads FQNNGV. The CDR3 contains 17 residues. V shed 1 base and J shed 4 bases, with 19 bases lying between them. DNA for the CDR3: TGTGCCAGCAGCTTAGCGGGGCTGGGAGGGGCGGCCACTGAAGCTTTCTTT. The encoded protein is CASSLAGLGGAATEAFF. The full variable domain, with the rest looked up from reference TRBV11-2 and TRBJ1-1, is EAGVAQSPRYKIIEKRQSVAFWCNPISGHATLYWYQQILGQGPKLLIQFQNNGVVDDSQLPKDRFSAERLKGVDSTLKIQPAKLEDSAVYLCASSLAGLGGAATEAFFGQGTRLTVV.

V gene TRBV7-3 combines with J gene TRBJ1-2; TRBD1 matches 7 bases. The CDR3 is made up of 13 amino acids. Germline assignment: CDR1 SGHTA and CDR2 FQGTGA. J gave up 4 bases and V 5 bases, and 4 bases lay outside the gene matches. The CDR3 sequence is CASSQSGGYGYTF. The CDR3 nucleotides are TGTGCCAGCAGCCAATCAGGGGGCTATGGCTACACCTTC.

V usage is TRBV11-2 and J usage is TRBJ2-3, with D tentatively TRBD2 (5 bases). Germline V gives CDR1 SGHAT, CDR2 FQNNGV. Deletions cut 5 bases from V and 5 bases from J, with 14 bases between. The CDR3 contains 14 residues. The CDR3 coding sequence is TGTGCCAGCAGCCAACTTCTCCGGGGAGATACGCAGTATTTT. Amino acids: CASSQLLRGDTQYF. The complete variable domain, with remaining parts taken from reference TRBV11-2 and TRBJ2-3, reads EAGVAQSPRYKIIEKRQSVAFWCNPISGHATLYWYQQILGQGPKLLIQFQNNGVVDDSQLPKDRFSAERLKGVDSTLKIQPAKLEDSAVYLCASSQLLRGDTQYFGPGTRLTVL.

Worth noting for this clone: Other nucleotide sequences in the sample specify the same CDR3. The gene calls are TRBV19 and TRBJ1-4; D might be TRBD1 (5 bases). This CDR3 is built from 17 residues. V was trimmed by 6 bases and J by 7 bases, leaving 24 bases between them. In germline, CDR1 is LNHDA, CDR2 SQIVND (reference sequence). The CDR3 DNA reads TGTGCCAGTAGGAGGGCGGAGGGACTGAGTTTCGGTGAAAAACTGTTTTTT. This sequence encodes CASRRAEGLSFGEKLFF.

The V call is TRBV7-2, the J call TRBJ2-2; 15 nucleotides line up with TRBD2. The CDR3 runs 16 residues. Germline V gives CDR1 SGHTA, CDR2 FQGNSA. Losses at the gene ends were 5 bases for V and 6 bases for J; bases not matched to a gene: 4. The chain's CDR3 is CASSPRTSGGAGELFF. The DNA of the CDR3 is TGTGCCAGCAGCCCCCGGACTAGCGGGGGGGCCGGGGAGCTGTTTTTT.

This clone was seen once. The chain employs TRBV7-2 and TRBJ2-1; 9 positions agree with TRBD1. The CDR3 runs 16 residues. Germline V gene sequence: CDR1 SGHTA, CDR2 FQGNSA. The V and J ends lost 4 bases and 7 bases, in that order; junction bases with no gene match: 11. CDR3 sequence: CASSSSPGQGLNEQFF. The CDR3 nucleotides are TGTGCCAGCAGCTCCAGCCCGGGACAGGGTTTGAATGAGCAGTTCTTC.

The chain is built from TRBV5-8 and TRBJ2-5; 9 bases map to TRBD1. Per the germline V gene, CDR1 is SGHTS and CDR2 is YDEGEE. This CDR3 is built from 14 residues. J gave up 6 bases and V 1 base, and 4 bases lay outside the gene matches. The CDR3, as DNA: TGTGCCAGCAGCTTGCCGGGACAGGGTCAGACCCAGTACTTC. Translating it yields CASSLPGQGQTQYF. Looking up the rest from reference TRBV5-8 and TRBJ2-5 gives the full variable domain: EAGVTQSPTHLIKTRGQQATLRCSPISGHTSVYWYQQALGLGLQFLLWYDEGEERNRGNFPPRFSGRQFPNYSSELNVNALELEDSALYLCASSLPGQGQTQYFGPGTRLLVL.

The chain employs TRBV5-1 and TRBJ2-2; a possible D gene is TRBD1 (6 bases). The CDR3 runs 15 residues. Germline V gene lookup returns CDR1 SGHRS and CDR2 YFSETQ. Deletions cut 0 bases from V and 7 bases from J, with 13 bases between. The CDR3 region is CASSLAQGGSGELFF. The CDR3 coding sequence is TGCGCCAGCAGCTTGGCACAGGGCGGAAGCGGGGAGCTGTTTTTT.

With regard to this clone: At one end the junction does not follow the germline gene, possibly because of a read error. This specimen includes other DNA sequences encoding the same CDR3. The rearrangement joins TRBV27 to TRBJ1-2; a possible D gene is TRBD1 (5 bases). Germline V lookup: CDR1 MNHEY, CDR2 SMNVEV (reference sequence). This CDR3 is built from 14 residues. The chain's CDR3 is CASSLSTDPYGYTF. DNA of the CDR3: TGTGCCAGCAGTTTATCGACAGATCCTTATGGTTACACCTTC.

The chain recombines TRBV29-1 with TRBJ2-2, with 7 bases matching TRBD1. V trimming: 7 bases; J trimming: 1 base; junction bases outside the gene matches: 9. The CDR3 sequence is 15 residues long. Germline-derived CDR1 and CDR2 are SQVTM and ANQGSEA. CDR3 DNA: TGCAGCGCAACTCCGGGACAGATGAACACCGGGGAGCTGTTTTTT. Amino acid sequence: CSATPGQMNTGELFF.

The rearrangement joins TRBV7-6 to TRBJ2-1; 12 positions agree with TRBD2. The ends lost 1 base at V and 8 bases at J; junction bases unmatched: 6. The CDR3 has 16 residues. CDR1 SGHVS and CDR2 FNYEAQ come from the germline V gene. The CDR3 DNA reads TGTGCCAGCAGCTTAGTCCTAGCGGGGGGGCCTCATGAGCAGTTCTTC. It translates to CASSLVLAGGPHEQFF.

The chain has TRBV6-1 and TRBJ1-1, with D perhaps TRBD1 (6 bases). V was cut by 6 bases and J by 9 bases, with 14 bases left in between. This CDR3 has 12 residues. Germline assignment: CDR1 MNHNS and CDR2 SASEGT. CDR3 region: CASSSGRGQAFF. The CDR3, as DNA: TGTGCCAGCAGCTCGGGCAGGGGACAAGCTTTCTTT.

This clone was found a few times. CDR3 sequence: CASSYRDRSSYEQYF. In DNA, the CDR3 is TGTGCCAGCAGTTACCGGGACAGGTCCTCCTACGAGCAGTACTTC. The rearrangement joins TRBV6-7 to TRBJ2-7, with TRBD1 matching 8 bases. TRBV6-7 is marked as an open reading frame, function uncertain. V lost 2 bases and J lost 0; bases outside the gene matches: 3. The CDR3 contains 15 residues.

The rearrangement joins TRBV11-3 to TRBJ2-7; TRBD1 is a possible D gene (6 bases). Trimming stripped 2 bases from V and 3 bases from J, with 14 bases between. The CDR3 covers 15 residues. Germline V gene sequence: CDR1 SGHNT, CDR2 YENEEA. CDR3 residues: CASSLSGGGLYEQYF. In DNA form, the CDR3 reads TGTGCCAGCAGCTTATCCGGTGGGGGCCTCTACGAGCAGTACTTC.

The rearrangement joins TRBV4-3 to TRBJ2-1, with D possibly matching TRBD2 (5 bases). This CDR3 has 13 residues. V lost 5 bases and J lost 3, with 8 bases in between. Germline CDR1 reads LGHNA; CDR2 reads YSLEER. CDR3 DNA: TGCGCCAGCAGCAGCGGCGGCTACAATGAGCAGTTCTTC. This gives the protein CASSSGGYNEQFF.

The chain employs TRBV29-1 and TRBJ2-5; the match to TRBD1 covers 8 bases. Germline V CDR1 and CDR2: SQVTM, ANQGSEA. V lost 6 bases, J lost 5 bases, and 8 bases stayed unmatched. This CDR3 comprises 13 residues. The CDR3, as DNA: TGCAGCGTCCGCAGGGGGCTCGGGGAGACCCAGTACTTC. Protein: CSVRRGLGETQYF.

The CDR3 bases are TGTGCCAGCAGCTTAGTGTTATACAATGAGCAGTTCTTC. Translating it yields CASSLVLYNEQFF. This chain uses TRBV7-2 with TRBJ2-1; D is undetermined. In germline, CDR1 is SGHTA, CDR2 FQGNSA. V lost 1 base and J lost 4, with 5 bases in between. The CDR3 covers 13 residues.

The V call is TRBV4-3, the J call TRBJ2-2; D unclear. Germline CDR1 reads LGHNA; CDR2 reads YSLEER. The CDR3 loop spans 14 amino acids. Trimming cost V 3 bases and J 7 bases, with 12 bases left between them. CDR3 coding DNA: TGCGCCAGCAGCCACCCTCCGACGGGCGGGGAGCTGTTTTTT. It yields the protein CASSHPPTGGELFF.

The rearrangement links TRBV5-1 to TRBJ1-1; TRBD1 might be the D (6 bases). V was shortened by 4 bases and J by 4 bases, with 14 bases between the two germline ends. The CDR3 covers 14 residues. Germline CDR1 SGHRS, CDR2 YFSETQ. In DNA, the CDR3 is TGCGCCAGCAGCGTACAGGGAGTTGGCACTGAAGCTTTCTTT. It translates to CASSVQGVGTEAFF. Supplemented by reference TRBV5-1 and TRBJ1-1, the full variable domain reads KAGVTQTPRYLIKTRGQQVTLSCSPISGHRSVSWYQQTPGQGLQFLFEYFSETQRNKGNFPGRFSGRQFSNSRSEMNVSTLELGDSALYLCASSVQGVGTEAFFGQGTRLTVV.

The chain joins TRBV11-3 to TRBJ2-1; TRBD2 agrees at 11 bases. CDR1 and CDR2 (germline): SGHNT, YENEEA. This CDR3 has 16 residues. With V trimmed by 5 bases and J by 5 bases, 8 bases remained unmatched. The CDR3 reads CASSPGTSGTNNEQFF. The CDR3 DNA follows: TGTGCCAGCAGCCCCGGGACTAGCGGAACCAACAATGAGCAGTTCTTC.

This clone appeared a few times. The genes are TRBV29-1 and TRBJ2-6; 8 bases are shared with TRBD1. V shed 7 bases, J shed 9 bases, and the junction held 11 bases outside the gene matches. CDR3 length: 14 amino acids. Germline V gives CDR1 SQVTM, CDR2 ANQGSEA. This CDR3 reads CSALDRGPINVLTF. DNA for the CDR3: TGCAGCGCACTCGACAGGGGCCCGATCAACGTCCTGACTTTC.

The rearrangement uses TRBV11-1 and TRBJ2-1; a weak D match, TRBD2 (5 bases). With 4 bases removed from V and 6 bases from J, the gap between germline ends came to 13 bases. CDR1 is SGHAT and CDR2 is FQDESV in the germline V gene (reference sequence). The CDR3 loop spans 14 amino acids. CDR3 sequence reads: CASSWAGSRNEQFF. CDR3 nucleotide sequence: TGTGCCAGCAGCTGGGCTGGGAGTCGCAATGAGCAGTTCTTC. The variable domain in full, with the rest retrieved from reference TRBV11-1 and TRBJ2-1, is EAEVAQSPRYKITEKSQAVAFWCDPISGHATLYWYRQILGQGPELLVQFQDESVVDDSQLPKDRFSAERLKGVDSTLKIQPAELGDSAMYLCASSWAGSRNEQFFGPGTRLTVL.

The V call is TRBV5-6, the J call TRBJ1-4; D unresolved. This CDR3 contains 15 residues. Trimming pared 0 bases from V and 1 base from J, leaving 7 bases between. Germline values: CDR1 SGHDT, CDR2 YYEEEE. The CDR3: CASSLDGRTNEKLFF. Here the CDR3 DNA reads TGTGCCAGCAGCTTGGACGGGAGAACTAATGAAAAACTGTTTTTT.

The V call is TRBV4-2, the J call TRBJ2-5, with 9 bases fitting TRBD2. The end of the DNA aligns better with TRBJ2-7, so the J call may be wrong. CDR3 length: 16 amino acids. Germline CDR1 reads LGHNA; CDR2 reads YNFKEQ. The CDR3 region is CASSQAISGRLYEQYF. The CDR3, as DNA: TGTGCCAGCAGCCAAGCTATTAGCGGGAGATTATACGAGCAGTACTTC.